The rows below give T cell receptor beta chains drawn from one sample of a study of blood T cells in healthy people across ages. MiXCR, applied by TCRdb to the 5' RACE reads, yields one record per CDR3 protein. The table shows some 670,000 distinct CDR3 sequences, with roughly half occurring only once. Sequences were obtained from blood. The receptors derive from a woman older than 75 in good health. Both conserved end residues are part of each CDR3. The order of the fields is J gene, V gene, clone size, D gene, CDR3 DNA, CDR3 protein. D genes are given only for firm matches. Clone size is stated in some rows and not others, as once, few, many or a class when expanded.

j_gene: TRBJ1-2
v_gene: TRBV5-1
abundance: NA
d_gene: NA
CDR3nt: TGCGCCAGCAGCTCACAACAGGGCTTTGGCTACACCTTC
CDR3aa: CASSSQQGFGYTF

j_gene: TRBJ2-5
v_gene: TRBV20-1
abundance: few
d_gene: TRBD2
CDR3nt: TGCAGTGCCCAGTCGAGCGGGGGCCTATCAGGGACCCAGTACTTC
CDR3aa: CSAQSSGGLSGTQYF

j_gene: TRBJ1-6
v_gene: TRBV5-1
abundance: NA
d_gene: NA
CDR3nt: TGCGCCAGCAGCTTTGCGGAGGGGAATTCACCCCTCCACTTT
CDR3aa: CASSFAEGNSPLHF

j_gene: TRBJ1-6
v_gene: TRBV7-9
abundance: few
d_gene: TRBD1
CDR3nt: TGTGCCAGCAGCCCCCAGACAGGGTTCTATAATTCACCCCTCCACTTT
CDR3aa: CASSPQTGFYNSPLHF

j_gene: TRBJ2-3
v_gene: TRBV7-2
abundance: NA
d_gene: NA
CDR3nt: TGTGCCATTCAACGCGGAACTAGCACAGATACGCAGTATTTT
CDR3aa: CAIQRGTSTDTQYF

j_gene: TRBJ2-1
v_gene: TRBV4-1
abundance: many
d_gene: TRBD2
CDR3nt: TGCGCCAGCAGCCAAGAGGGGACTACCAATGAGCAGTTCTTC
CDR3aa: CASSQEGTTNEQFF

j_gene: TRBJ2-1
v_gene: TRBV6-2/TRBV6-3
abundance: NA
d_gene: NA
CDR3nt: TGTGCCAGCAGTTCTGGGACACTTTACAATCAGCAGTTCTTC
CDR3aa: CASSSGTLYNQQFF

j_gene: TRBJ2-3
v_gene: TRBV7-2
abundance: NA
d_gene: NA
CDR3nt: TGTGCCAGCAGCTTAGCGCGGGGAACAGATATGCAGTATTTT
CDR3aa: CASSLARGTDMQYF

j_gene: TRBJ1-5
v_gene: TRBV2
abundance: once
d_gene: TRBD1
CDR3nt: TGTGCCAGCAGGGGGGCGACAGGGGCGCATCAGCCCCAGCATTTT
CDR3aa: CASRGATGAHQPQHF

j_gene: TRBJ1-2
v_gene: TRBV25-1
abundance: NA
d_gene: NA
CDR3nt: TGTGCCAGCCGAAATAGTCCTAACTATGGCTACACCTTC
CDR3aa: CASRNSPNYGYTF

j_gene: TRBJ2-1
v_gene: TRBV2
abundance: many
d_gene: NA
CDR3nt: TGTGCCAGCACCCTACTAGCAACCCTTCATGAGCAGTTCTTC
CDR3aa: CASTLLATLHEQFF

j_gene: TRBJ2-1
v_gene: TRBV4-1
abundance: NA
d_gene: TRBD1
CDR3nt: TGCGCCAGCAGCCAAGGGACAGGGAGAGGAGTTGTCTCCTACAATGAGCAGTTCTTC
CDR3aa: CASSQGTGRGVVSYNEQFF

j_gene: TRBJ2-5
v_gene: TRBV15
abundance: NA
d_gene: NA
CDR3nt: TGTGCCACCAGCAGAGATGTCGTTGCTAGCGCGTTTAGTGAGACCCAGTACTTC
CDR3aa: CATSRDVVASAFSETQYF

j_gene: TRBJ1-2
v_gene: TRBV7-9
abundance: NA
d_gene: NA
CDR3nt: TGTGCCAGCAGCTTAGAAAGGTTCGGGGATGGCTACACCTTC
CDR3aa: CASSLERFGDGYTF

j_gene: TRBJ1-6
v_gene: TRBV7-3
abundance: many
d_gene: TRBD1
CDR3nt: TGTGCCAGCAGCCTACAGGGGGATCTTGGATCACCCCTCCACTTT
CDR3aa: CASSLQGDLGSPLHF

j_gene: TRBJ2-7
v_gene: TRBV28
abundance: many
d_gene: NA
CDR3nt: TGTGCCAGCAGTTTAGAGAACTACGAGCAGTACTTC
CDR3aa: CASSLENYEQYF

j_gene: TRBJ2-1
v_gene: TRBV7-2
abundance: NA
d_gene: TRBD2
CDR3nt: TGTGCCAGCAGCCTAAGACTAGCAGTTAGCTCCTACAATGAGCAGTTCTTC
CDR3aa: CASSLRLAVSSYNEQFF

j_gene: TRBJ2-3
v_gene: TRBV29-1
abundance: many
d_gene: TRBD1
CDR3nt: TGCAGCGTGGGAGGACGGACAGGGCAGCCGACAGATACGCAGTATTTT
CDR3aa: CSVGGRTGQPTDTQYF

j_gene: TRBJ2-5
v_gene: TRBV3-1
abundance: NA
d_gene: NA
CDR3nt: TGTGCCAGCAGCCCAGAAGCAGTTGTAAGGGAGACCCAGTACTTC
CDR3aa: CASSPEAVVRETQYF

j_gene: TRBJ1-4
v_gene: TRBV5-8
abundance: many
d_gene: NA
CDR3nt: TGTGCCAGCAGCTTGGCCCGGACAGACAAACTGTTTTTT
CDR3aa: CASSLARTDKLFF

j_gene: TRBJ2-5
v_gene: TRBV7-2
abundance: NA
d_gene: TRBD2
CDR3nt: TGTGCCAGCAGCTGGAGGACTAGCGGGGGGGCCCAAGAGACCCAGTACTTC
CDR3aa: CASSWRTSGGAQETQYF

j_gene: TRBJ2-5
v_gene: TRBV6-5
abundance: NA
d_gene: NA
CDR3nt: TGTGCCAGCAGTTACTCGACCTTAGGCCCAAGGACCCAGTACTTC
CDR3aa: CASSYSTLGPRTQYF

j_gene: TRBJ2-1
v_gene: TRBV3-1
abundance: many
d_gene: NA
CDR3nt: TGTGCCAGCAGCCACGGACAACAAATCTACAATGAGCAGTTCTTC
CDR3aa: CASSHGQQIYNEQFF

j_gene: TRBJ2-5
v_gene: TRBV29-1
abundance: NA
d_gene: NA
CDR3nt: TGCAGCGCTGGGTCGGGAGAGACCCAGTACTTC
CDR3aa: CSAGSGETQYF

j_gene: TRBJ2-1
v_gene: TRBV10-3
abundance: many
d_gene: NA
CDR3nt: TGTGCCATCAGTGGGACAGATTACAATGAGCAGTTCTTC
CDR3aa: CAISGTDYNEQFF

j_gene: TRBJ2-7
v_gene: TRBV20-1
abundance: many
d_gene: NA
CDR3nt: TGCAGTGCTAGAGTACAGGGAAGCTACGAGCAGTACTTC
CDR3aa: CSARVQGSYEQYF

j_gene: TRBJ2-1
v_gene: TRBV18
abundance: many
d_gene: TRBD2
CDR3nt: TGTGCCAGCTCACCAACGACTAGCGGGGGGGCCTCATATGAGCAGTTCTTC
CDR3aa: CASSPTTSGGASYEQFF